This T cell receptor (beta chain) was found in a study of blood T cell repertoires in COVID-19. Overall study: Both acute and convalescent COVID-19 samples were obtained from the United States, Italy and Spain. PBMCs, B-cell-depleted T cells, or T cells were the source of the cDNA or gDNA that made up the material.

Germline V gives CDR1 SGHDT, CDR2 YYEEEE. This CDR3 spans 15 amino acids. Trimming removed 4 bases from V and 3 bases from J, with 16 bases in between. Original methodology: Reference gene primer amplification yielded estimated nucleated cell counts. Using immunoSEQ multiplex PCR, the repertoire was profiled, and TCRdb retains in-frame clones only, with some absent. V, J and clone size reflect that table, while D and trimming were determined from the DNA. Among 100,000 to 150,000 clones, 75% to 90% were seen once, and the ten largest hold approximately 4.3%. The rearrangement links TRBV5-6 to TRBJ1-2; D unclear. This receptor was identified in a man in his sixties with COVID-19, enrolled during active disease. Sequencing input: peripheral blood. The DNA of the CDR3 is TGTGCCAGCAGCGCAGCGGGTTACTTCGACTATGGCTACACCTTC. This codes for CASSAAGYFDYGYTF.